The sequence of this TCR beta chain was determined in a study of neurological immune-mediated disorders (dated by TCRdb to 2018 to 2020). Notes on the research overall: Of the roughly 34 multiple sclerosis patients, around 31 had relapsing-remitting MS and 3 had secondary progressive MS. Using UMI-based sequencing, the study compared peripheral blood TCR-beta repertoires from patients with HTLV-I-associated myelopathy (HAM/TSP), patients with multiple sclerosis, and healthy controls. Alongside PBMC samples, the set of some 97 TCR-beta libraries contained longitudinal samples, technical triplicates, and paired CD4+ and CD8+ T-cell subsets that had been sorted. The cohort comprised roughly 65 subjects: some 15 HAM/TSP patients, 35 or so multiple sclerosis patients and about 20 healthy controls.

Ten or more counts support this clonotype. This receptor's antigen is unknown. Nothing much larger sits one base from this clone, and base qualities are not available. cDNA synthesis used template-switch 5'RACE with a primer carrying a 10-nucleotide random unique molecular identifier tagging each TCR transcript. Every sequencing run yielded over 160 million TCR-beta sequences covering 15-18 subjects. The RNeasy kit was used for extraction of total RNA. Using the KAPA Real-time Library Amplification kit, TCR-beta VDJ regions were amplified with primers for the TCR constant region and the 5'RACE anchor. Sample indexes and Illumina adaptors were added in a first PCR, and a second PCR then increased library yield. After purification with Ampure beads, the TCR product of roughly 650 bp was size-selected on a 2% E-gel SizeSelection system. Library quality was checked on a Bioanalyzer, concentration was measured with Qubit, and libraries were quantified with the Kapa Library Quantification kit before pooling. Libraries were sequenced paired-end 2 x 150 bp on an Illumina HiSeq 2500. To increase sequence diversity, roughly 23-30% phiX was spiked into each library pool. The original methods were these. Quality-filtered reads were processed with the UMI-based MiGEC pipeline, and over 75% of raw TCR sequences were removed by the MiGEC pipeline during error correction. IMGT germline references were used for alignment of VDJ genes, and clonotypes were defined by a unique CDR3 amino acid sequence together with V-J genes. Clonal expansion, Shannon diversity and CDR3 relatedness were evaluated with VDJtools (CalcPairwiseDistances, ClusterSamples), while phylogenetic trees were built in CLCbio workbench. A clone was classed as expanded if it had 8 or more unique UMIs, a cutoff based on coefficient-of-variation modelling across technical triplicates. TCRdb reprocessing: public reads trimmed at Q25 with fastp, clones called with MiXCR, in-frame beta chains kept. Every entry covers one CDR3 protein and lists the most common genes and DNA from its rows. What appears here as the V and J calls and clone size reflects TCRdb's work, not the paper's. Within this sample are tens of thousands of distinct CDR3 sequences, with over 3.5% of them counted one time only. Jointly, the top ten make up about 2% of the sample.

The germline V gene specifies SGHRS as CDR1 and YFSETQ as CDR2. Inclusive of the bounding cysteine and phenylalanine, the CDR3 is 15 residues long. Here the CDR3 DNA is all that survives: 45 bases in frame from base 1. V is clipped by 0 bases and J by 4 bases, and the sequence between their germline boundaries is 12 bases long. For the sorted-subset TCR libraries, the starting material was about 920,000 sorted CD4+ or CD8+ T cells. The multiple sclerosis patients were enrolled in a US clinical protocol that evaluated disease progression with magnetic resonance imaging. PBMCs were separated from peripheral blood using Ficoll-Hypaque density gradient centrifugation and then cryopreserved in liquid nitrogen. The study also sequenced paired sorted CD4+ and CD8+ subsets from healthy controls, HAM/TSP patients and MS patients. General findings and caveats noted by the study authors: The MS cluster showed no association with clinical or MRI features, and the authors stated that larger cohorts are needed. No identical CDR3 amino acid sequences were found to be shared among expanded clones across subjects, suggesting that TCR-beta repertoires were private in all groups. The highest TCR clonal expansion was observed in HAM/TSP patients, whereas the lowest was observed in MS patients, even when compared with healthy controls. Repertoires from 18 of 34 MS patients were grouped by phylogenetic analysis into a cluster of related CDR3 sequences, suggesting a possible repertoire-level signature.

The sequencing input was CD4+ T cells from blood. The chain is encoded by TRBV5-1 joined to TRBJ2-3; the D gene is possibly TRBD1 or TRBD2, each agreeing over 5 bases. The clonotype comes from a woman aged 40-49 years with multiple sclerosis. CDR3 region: CASSLGFRGADTQYF. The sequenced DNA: TGCGCCAGCAGCTTGGGTTTTCGGGGCGCAGATACGCAGTATTTT.